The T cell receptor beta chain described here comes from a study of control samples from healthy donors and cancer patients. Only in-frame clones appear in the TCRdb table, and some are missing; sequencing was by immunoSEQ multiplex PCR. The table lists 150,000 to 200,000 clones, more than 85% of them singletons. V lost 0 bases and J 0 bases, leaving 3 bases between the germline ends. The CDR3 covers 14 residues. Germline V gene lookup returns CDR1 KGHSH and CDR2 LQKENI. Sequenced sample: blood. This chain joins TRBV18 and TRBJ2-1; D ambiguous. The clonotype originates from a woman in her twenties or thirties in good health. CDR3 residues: CASSPPPSYNEQFF. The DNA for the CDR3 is TGTGCCAGCTCACCACCCCCCTCCTACAATGAGCAGTTCTTC.